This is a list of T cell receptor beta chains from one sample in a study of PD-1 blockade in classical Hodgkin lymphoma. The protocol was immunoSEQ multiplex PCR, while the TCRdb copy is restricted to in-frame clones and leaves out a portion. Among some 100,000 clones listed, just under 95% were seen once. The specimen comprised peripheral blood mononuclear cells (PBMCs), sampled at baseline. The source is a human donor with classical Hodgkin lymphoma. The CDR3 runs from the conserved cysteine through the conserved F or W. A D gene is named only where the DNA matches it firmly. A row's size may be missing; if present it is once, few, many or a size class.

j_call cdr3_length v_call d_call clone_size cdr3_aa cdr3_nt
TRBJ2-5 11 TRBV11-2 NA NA CASSLGETQYF TGTGCCAGCAGCCTAGGGGAGACCCAGTACTTC
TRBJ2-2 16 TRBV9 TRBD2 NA CASSVLAGGRTGELFF TGTGCCAGCAGCGTACTAGCGGGAGGGAGGACCGGGGAGCTGTTTTTT
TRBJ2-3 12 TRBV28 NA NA CASSWLTDTQYF TGTGCCAGCAGTTGGCTCACAGATACGCAGTATTTT
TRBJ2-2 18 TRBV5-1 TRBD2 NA CASSLGPSGTQGTGELFF TGCGCCAGCAGCTTGGGTCCTAGCGGGACCCAAGGGACCGGGGAGCTGTTTTTT
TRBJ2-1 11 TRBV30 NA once CARVAYNEQFF TGTGCCCGCGTGGCCTACAATGAGCAGTTCTTC
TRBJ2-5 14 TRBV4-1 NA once CASSQGLGRETQYF TGCGCCAGCAGCCAAGGTTTGGGGCGAGAGACCCAGTACTTC
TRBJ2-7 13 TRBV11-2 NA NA CASRSEGISEQYF TGTGCCAGCAGGAGTGAGGGGATCTCGGAGCAGTACTTC
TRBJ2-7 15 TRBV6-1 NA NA CASSAPTSGEYEQYF TGTGCCAGCAGTGCACCAACGTCCGGAGAATACGAGCAGTACTTC
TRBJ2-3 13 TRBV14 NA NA CASSDLLADTQYF TGTGCCAGCAGCGACCTCCTTGCAGATACGCAGTATTTT
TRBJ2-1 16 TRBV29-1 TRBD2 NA CSASPGTSGSRAEQFF TGCAGCGCCTCCCCCGGGACTAGCGGGAGTAGGGCTGAGCAGTTCTTC
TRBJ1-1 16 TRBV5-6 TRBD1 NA CASSLWDRAGYTEAFF TGTGCCAGCAGCTTGTGGGACAGGGCTGGGTATACTGAAGCTTTCTTT
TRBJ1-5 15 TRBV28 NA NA CASSLSGYSNQPQHF TGTGCCAGCAGTTTATCAGGGTATAGCAATCAGCCCCAGCATTTT
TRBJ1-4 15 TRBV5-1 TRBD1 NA CASSLAGGDNEKLFF TGCGCCAGCAGCTTGGCAGGGGGGGATAATGAAAAACTGTTTTTT
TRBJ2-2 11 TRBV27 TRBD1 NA CASSMGQRLFF TGTGCCAGCAGTATGGGACAGAGGCTGTTTTTT
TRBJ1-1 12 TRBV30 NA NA CAWSRPGAEAFF TGTGCCTGGAGCCGACCGGGCGCTGAAGCTTTCTTT
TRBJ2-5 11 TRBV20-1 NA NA CSAERQETQYF TGCAGTGCTGAACGGCAAGAGACCCAGTACTTC
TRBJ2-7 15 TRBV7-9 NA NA CASSPETLQPYEQYF TGTGCCAGCAGCCCCGAGACATTGCAGCCCTACGAGCAGTACTTC
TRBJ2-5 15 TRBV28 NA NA CASSSAGQPQETQYF TGTGCCAGCAGTTCGGCAGGGCAACCTCAAGAGACCCAGTACTTC
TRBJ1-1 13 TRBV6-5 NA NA CASSRTDDTEAFF TGTGCCAGCAGTCGGACAGACGACACTGAAGCTTTCTTT
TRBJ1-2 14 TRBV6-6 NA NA CASSEGPLNYGYTF TGTGCCAGCAGTGAGGGACCGCTAAACTATGGCTACACCTTC